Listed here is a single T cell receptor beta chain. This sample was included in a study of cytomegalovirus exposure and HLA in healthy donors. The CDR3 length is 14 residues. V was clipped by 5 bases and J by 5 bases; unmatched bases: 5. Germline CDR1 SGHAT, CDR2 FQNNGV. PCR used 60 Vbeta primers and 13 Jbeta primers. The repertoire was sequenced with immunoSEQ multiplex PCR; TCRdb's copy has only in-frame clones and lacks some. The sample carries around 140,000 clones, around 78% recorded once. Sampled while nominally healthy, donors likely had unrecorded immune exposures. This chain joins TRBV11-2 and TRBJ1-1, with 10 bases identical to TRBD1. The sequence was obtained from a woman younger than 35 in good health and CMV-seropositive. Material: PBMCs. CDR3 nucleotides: TGTGCCAGCAGCCGGACAGGGGGACGTACTGAAGCTTTCTTT. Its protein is CASSRTGGRTEAFF.